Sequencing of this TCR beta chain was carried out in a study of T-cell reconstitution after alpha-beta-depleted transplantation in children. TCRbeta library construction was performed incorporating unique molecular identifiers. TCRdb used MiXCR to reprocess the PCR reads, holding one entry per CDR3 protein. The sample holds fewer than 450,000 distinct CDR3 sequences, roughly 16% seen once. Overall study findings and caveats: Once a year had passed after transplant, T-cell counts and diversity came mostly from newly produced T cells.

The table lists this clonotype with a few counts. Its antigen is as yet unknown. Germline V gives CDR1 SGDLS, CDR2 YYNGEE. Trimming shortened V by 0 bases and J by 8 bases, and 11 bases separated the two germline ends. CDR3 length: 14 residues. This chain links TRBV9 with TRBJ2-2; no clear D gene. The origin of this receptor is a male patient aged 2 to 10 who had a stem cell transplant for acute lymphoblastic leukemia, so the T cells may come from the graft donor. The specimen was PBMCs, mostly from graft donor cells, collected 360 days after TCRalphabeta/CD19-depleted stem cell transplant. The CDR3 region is CASSVGPRSGELFF. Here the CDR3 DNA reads TGTGCCAGCAGCGTAGGGCCTAGGTCAGGGGAGCTGTTTTTT.